The rows below give T cell receptor beta chains drawn from one sample of a study of T cells after posttransplantation cyclophosphamide. Sequencing was performed with immunoSEQ multiplex PCR; in TCRdb, only in-frame clones are kept and a portion is missing. The data show some 1,800 clones, with none appearing a single time. This material consisted of PBMCs, taken approximately 57 weeks after allogeneic stem cell transplant with posttransplant cyclophosphamide. The source is a male patient aged 55 to 69 who received an allogeneic stem cell transplant from an unrelated donor, was CMV-positive, and had acute and chronic GVHD. Some T cells may originate from the graft donor. The CDR3 runs from the conserved cysteine through the conserved F or W. The order of the fields is CDR3 protein, CDR3 DNA, J gene, clone size, D gene, V gene. D genes are given only for firm matches. Size tells how often a clone was seen (once, few, many) or the class of an expanded clone, and some rows leave it out.

CASSQELATRGPGELFF	TGCGCCAGCAGCCAAGAGCTGGCGACAAGGGGGCCCGGGGAGCTGTTTTTT	TRBJ2-2	many	TRBD1	TRBV4-1
CASSWVGLGEQYF	TGTGCCAGCAGCTGGGTAGGTCTGGGCGAGCAGTACTTC	TRBJ2-7	few	.	TRBV7-2
CAPILPVPTNYGYTF	TGTGCCCCTATCCTCCCTGTTCCCACTAACTATGGCTACACCTTC	TRBJ1-2	medium-sized	.	TRBV28
CASSLGGGTPAGELFF	TGTGCCAGCAGCTTGGGGGGAGGCACTCCCGCGGGGGAGCTGTTTTTT	TRBJ2-2	many	.	TRBV5-6
CAISEPRTVHTGELFF	TGTGCCATCAGTGAGCCCAGGACAGTCCACACCGGGGAGCTGTTTTTT	TRBJ2-2	few	.	TRBV10-3
CASSQDRRRTAITDTQYF	TGTGCCAGCAGCCAAGATCGTCGAAGGACAGCGATCACAGATACGCAGTATTTT	TRBJ2-3	medium-sized	.	TRBV14
CASSSRTDEAFF	TGTGCCAGCAGCTCCCGGACAGACGAAGCTTTCTTT	TRBJ1-1	few	.	TRBV5-5
CASSSRDRVTGNTIYF	TGTGCCAGCAGCTCCAGGGACAGGGTGACTGGAAACACCATATATTTT	TRBJ1-3	medium-sized	TRBD1	TRBV7-8
CAWSAGRTETSNQPQHF	TGTGCCTGGAGTGCCGGCCGGACAGAAACTAGCAATCAGCCCCAGCATTTT	TRBJ1-5	.	.	TRBV30
CASSPRDRGLTEAFF	TGTGCCAGCAGCCCCCGGGACAGGGGGCTCACTGAAGCTTTCTTT	TRBJ1-1	medium-sized	TRBD1	TRBV11-3
CASSIELAGGPVF	TGTGCCAGTAGTATTGAGTTAGCGGGAGGGCCGGTCTTC	TRBJ2-4	medium-sized	TRBD2	TRBV19
CASSLGPNYGYTF	TGTGCCAGCAGTTTAGGGCCGAACTATGGCTACACCTTC	TRBJ1-2	medium-sized	.	TRBV27
CASSLDFRGDYGYTF	TGCGCCAGCAGCTTGGATTTCAGGGGGGACTATGGCTACACCTTC	TRBJ1-2	medium-sized	TRBD1	TRBV5-1
CASNPTGLGNTIYF	TGTGCCAGTAACCCGACAGGGTTAGGAAACACCATATATTTT	TRBJ1-3	large	TRBD1	TRBV19
CAWIAGIRNTIYF	TGTGCCTGGATAGCAGGGATTAGAAACACCATATATTTT	TRBJ1-3	few	.	TRBV30
CASSLATGMNTEAFF	TGTGCCAGCAGCTTAGCGACAGGGATGAACACTGAAGCTTTCTTT	TRBJ1-1	medium-sized	TRBD1	TRBV7-9
CASSLGLKNTEAFF	TGTGCCAGCAGCTTGGGACTAAAGAACACTGAAGCTTTCTTT	TRBJ1-1	.	.	TRBV7-3
CASSLERSYNEQFF	TGTGCCAGCAGCTTGGAGCGCTCCTACAATGAGCAGTTCTTC	TRBJ2-1	medium-sized	.	TRBV5-4
CASSFGGQETQYF	TGTGCCAGCAGTTTTGGCGGCCAAGAGACCCAGTACTTC	TRBJ2-5	medium-sized	.	TRBV27
CASSLDGYGYTF	TGTGCCAGCAGCTTAGACGGGTATGGCTACACCTTC	TRBJ1-2	medium-sized	.	TRBV7-9
CASSEFEGTLEKLFF	TGTGCCAGCAGTGAATTCGAGGGAACCCTCGAAAAACTGTTTTTT	TRBJ1-4	medium-sized	.	TRBV25-1
CASSIVGGGNTGELFF	TGTGCCAGTAGTATAGTTGGCGGAGGGAACACCGGGGAGCTGTTTTTT	TRBJ2-2	medium-sized	.	TRBV19
CASSHRDTPNNSPLHF	TGTGCCAGCAGCCACCGGGACACCCCGAATAATTCACCCCTCCACTTT	TRBJ1-6	many	.	TRBV7-2
CASSPRLVAYNEQFF	TGTGCCAGCAGCCCGAGACTAGTTGCCTACAATGAGCAGTTCTTC	TRBJ2-1	medium-sized	.	TRBV5-4
CASSLTTRLVDEQYF	TGTGCCAGCAGCCTAACGACTAGGCTGGTCGATGAGCAGTATTTT	TRBJ2-3	medium-sized	.	TRBV9
CASMTGWSTDTQYF	TGTGCCAGCATGACAGGGTGGTCCACAGATACGCAGTATTTT	TRBJ2-3	medium-sized	TRBD1	TRBV5-4
CASSLDGRASYEQYF	TGTGCCAGCAGTTTAGACGGGAGGGCCTCCTACGAGCAGTACTTC	TRBJ2-7	.	TRBD2	TRBV28